This TCR beta chain is from a study of lymphopenia after photon versus proton radiotherapy. Study conclusions and caveats: Relative stability marked proton patients; photon patients lost diversity and naive cells. Post-nadir diversity loss with photons came from oligoclonal expansion, particularly CD8+ Temra cells. In patients who died, overall survival fell as post-nadir TCR diversity dropped more. Better survival with proton therapy was suggested as possible, not demonstrated.

Trimming removed 5 bases from V and 5 bases from J; junction bases left unmatched: 5. The CDR3 is 14 residues long. Germline CDR1 LNHDA, CDR2 SQIVND (reference sequence). Remarks on this clone: Its antigen remains unknown.

Measured with immunoSEQ multiplex PCR; TCRdb has only the in-frame clones, and not every one. The sample includes about 20,000 clones, 80% to 95% of them seen just once. J is TRBJ2-2 and V is TRBV19, with TRBD1 matching over 7 bases. The receptor was isolated from a woman aged 40 to 49 with cholangiocarcinoma. The sample in question was peripheral blood, obtained from a patient treated with photon-based radiotherapy. The CDR3 is CASSRDRETGELFF. The DNA of the CDR3 is TGTGCCAGTAGTCGGGACAGAGAGACCGGGGAGCTGTTTTTT.